The next 32 T cell receptor beta chains were all read from a single sample in a study of breast tumors, draining lymph nodes, adjacent tissues. Axillary draining lymph nodes of breast cancer patients supplied the node samples. MiXCR was run by TCRdb on the multiplex PCR reads, yielding one entry per CDR3 protein. The table includes around 300,000 distinct CDR3 sequences, 30% to 35% detected once. The sample taken for sequencing was axillary lymph node tissue. The receptors originated from a female donor with breast cancer. Some clones in this sample may be carry-over from other donors' samples.

The sample holds many counts of this clonotype. CDR3 sequence (DNA): TGTGCCAGCAGTAACACCGGGACAGCCCACTATGGCTACACCTTC. Amino acid sequence: CASSNTGTAHYGYTF. The rearrangement joins TRBV6-6 to TRBJ1-2, with TRBD1 matching 7 bases. The CDR3 sequence is 15 residues long. Germline assignment: CDR1 MNHNY and CDR2 SVGAGI (reference sequence). V was pared by 5 bases and J by 3 bases, with 9 bases of the junction left unmatched.

The chain recombines TRBV18 with TRBJ1-3, with D unresolved. Germline values: CDR1 KGHSH, CDR2 LQKENI. V was trimmed by 1 base and J by 0 bases, leaving 10 bases between them. The CDR3 runs 16 residues. CDR3 sequence (DNA): TGTGCCAGCTCACCACAGGCAGACCTCTCTGGAAACACCATATATTTT. This sequence encodes CASSPQADLSGNTIYF.

Comments on this clonotype: A much larger clone lies a single base off, so this may be a read error. The J gene is TRBJ2-7, the V gene TRBV6-1; 10 positions agree with TRBD2. This CDR3 spans 14 amino acids. CDR1 MNHNS and CDR2 SASEGT come from the germline V gene. The CDR3 here is CASNEREGSYGQYF. The CDR3 coding sequence is TGTGCCAGCAACGAGCGGGAGGGATCCTACGGGCAGTACTTC.

To note about this clonotype: The conserved phenylalanine or tryptophan is not found at the CDR3 terminus, so this likely reflects a read error. V usage is TRBV5-4 and J usage is TRBJ2-5, with D perhaps matching TRBD2 (6 bases). Trimming removed 0 bases from V and 6 bases from J, with 15 bases in between. Looked up from germline, CDR1 is SGHNT and CDR2 is YYREEE (reference sequence). CDR3 length equals 15 residues. In DNA form, the CDR3 reads TGTGCCAGCAGCTTGGTAGCGGCGGGCGAGAAGACCCAGTACTCC. It is translated as CASSLVAAGEKTQYS.

The table lists this clonotype with many counts. The chain employs TRBV6-1 and TRBJ1-5; D not certain. V lost 3 bases and J 3 bases, leaving 6 bases between the germline ends. Looked up from germline, CDR1 is MNHNS and CDR2 is SASEGT. This CDR3 has 13 amino acids. In DNA form, the CDR3 reads TGTGCCAGCAGTGACGAGGTCAATCAGCCCCAGCATTTT. Translation gives CASSDEVNQPQHF.

This clonotype was counted many times. In nucleotides, the CDR3 is TGTGCCAGCAGTTATGACAGGGGGCTTGGTCAGCCCCAGCATTTT. It translates to CASSYDRGLGQPQHF. V usage is TRBV7-2 and J usage is TRBJ1-5; 10 positions agree with TRBD1. The CDR3 sequence is 15 residues long. Germline V gene lookup returns CDR1 SGHTA and CDR2 FQGNSA. J was trimmed by 6 bases and V by 6 bases; bases with no gene match: 8.

The table lists this clonotype with a few counts. The chain is built from TRBV20-1 and TRBJ2-5; D is unresolved. Germline CDR1 is DFQATT and CDR2 is SNEGSKA (reference sequence). The ends were cut back, 0 bases at V and 3 bases at J, with 8 bases in the middle. The CDR3 extends over 13 amino acids. For the CDR3, the DNA is TGCAGTGCTAGAGATGAAGTGGAAGAGACCCAGTACTTC. It codes for CSARDEVEETQYF.

In this sample, this clonotype turned up once. The chain carries TRBV19 and TRBJ1-2; D is ambiguous. Germline V lookup: CDR1 LNHDA, CDR2 SQIVND (reference sequence). Trimming removed 5 bases at V and 6 bases at J, with 22 bases between. This CDR3 has 16 residues. The CDR3 reads CASSWTSGQSDHGYTF. CDR3 DNA sequence: TGTGCCAGTAGTTGGACTAGCGGGCAGAGCGACCATGGCTACACCTTC.

This clonotype came up many times. The junction departs from the called germline gene at one end, perhaps through a read error. This chain uses TRBV7-7 with TRBJ2-3; 14 nucleotides match TRBD2. This CDR3 region has 16 residues. Germline V lookup: CDR1 SSHAT, CDR2 FNYEAQ (reference sequence). In DNA form, the CDR3 reads TGTGCTAGCAGCCCGGGACTAGCGGGAGTGGCAGATACGCAGTATTTT. Protein: CASSPGLAGVADTQYF.

In the case of this clonotype: A junction boundary mismatches the germline segment, possibly from a read error. CDR3 loop: CSVGPGGQGTQYF. The CDR3 nucleotides are TGCAGTGTGGGCCCAGGGGGGCAAGGGACCCAGTACTTC. J is TRBJ2-5 and V is TRBV20-1, with D perhaps TRBD1 (7 bases). The germline CDR1 and CDR2 sequences are DFQATT and SNEGSKA (reference sequence). The CDR3 runs to 13 residues.

This clonotype occurred many times. The V call is TRBV19, the J call TRBJ1-4; no clear D. There are 15 residues in the CDR3. CDR1 and CDR2 (germline): LNHDA, SQIVND (reference sequence). V gave up 5 bases and J gave up 0 bases, with 10 bases separating them. CDR3 DNA: TGTGCCAGTAGTCTCAGTCCCGCAACTAATGAAAAACTGTTTTTT. This encodes CASSLSPATNEKLFF.

This clonotype was seen many times. CDR3 sequence reads: CASSARLSGASLYF. The DNA for the CDR3 is TGTGCCAGCAGCGCCCGCCTCAGCGGCGCTTCGCTGTATTTT. The V call is TRBV9, the J call TRBJ2-3; maybe TRBD2 (5 bases). V lost 3 bases and J lost 14, with 22 bases in between. The CDR3 has 14 residues. Germline CDR1 is SGDLS and CDR2 is YYNGEE.

The V call is TRBV19, the J call TRBJ1-1; 7 bases match TRBD1. The CDR3 consists of 15 residues. The trim removed 1 base at V and 6 bases at J, leaving 8 bases unmatched. The germline V gene has CDR1 LNHDA and CDR2 SQIVND (reference sequence). The CDR3 here is CASSIGGTQGAEAFF. The CDR3 nucleotides read TGTGCCAGTAGTATAGGGGGGACTCAGGGGGCTGAAGCTTTCTTT.

At least ten counts were recorded for this clonotype. The J gene is TRBJ2-3, the V gene TRBV11-2; 9 nucleotides agree with TRBD2. The CDR3 consists of 18 residues. Germline-derived CDR1 and CDR2 are SGHAT and FQNNGV. V dropped 0 bases and J dropped 3; count of bases not matched to a gene: 10. For the CDR3, the DNA is TGTGCCAGCAGCTTAGATAGGTCCGTAGCGGGAGCTACAGATACGCAGTATTTT. Residues: CASSLDRSVAGATDTQYF.

This clonotype was counted between two and nine times. This chain uses TRBV30 with TRBJ2-3, with D perhaps TRBD2 (6 bases). In germline, CDR1 is GTSNPN, CDR2 SVGIG (reference sequence). This CDR3 contains 14 residues. The V end was cut by 3 bases, the J end by 2 bases, with 12 bases between. CDR3 region: CAWRRDRATDTQYF. In DNA, the CDR3 is TGTGCCTGGAGGCGGGATCGGGCCACAGATACGCAGTATTTT.

The sample holds a few counts of this clonotype. A single base separates this from a much larger clone, so it may be a read error. V usage is TRBV5-6 and J usage is TRBJ2-5; 10 bases align to TRBD1. The germline V gene has CDR1 SGHDT and CDR2 YYEEEE. This CDR3 spans 14 amino acids. The V and J ends lost 5 bases and 5 bases, in that order; junction bases with no gene match: 6. In DNA, the CDR3 is TGTGCCAGCAGGGGGACAGGGGCGGGGGAGACCCAGTACTTC. It yields the protein CASRGTGAGETQYF.

This clonotype was observed a few times. Compared with germline, one end of the junction differs, possibly owing to a read error. J is TRBJ1-2 and V is TRBV5-1, with a tentative D call TRBD1 (6 bases). Per germline, CDR1 SGHRS and CDR2 YFSETQ. The CDR3 is 16 amino acids. The CDR3 DNA reads TGCGCCAGCAGCCTGTACCCCGGGACAAGGAACTATGGCTACGCCTTC. It translates to CASSLYPGTRNYGYAF.

On this clonotype itself: The junction departs from germline at one end; a sequencing error may be responsible. The rearrangement joins TRBV19 to TRBJ2-7, with 10 bases lining up with TRBD2. Germline assignment: CDR1 LNHDA and CDR2 SQIVND (reference sequence). There are 17 residues in the CDR3. DNA of the CDR3: TGTGCTAGTAGTCAGGCTAGCGGGAGTTGGTCTCCCTACGAGCAGTACTTC. Translating gives CASSQASGSWSPYEQYF.

In this sample, this clonotype turned up many times. The chain links TRBV15 to TRBJ2-1; 8 bases are shared with TRBD2. CDR1 is LNHNV and CDR2 is YYDKDF in the germline V gene (reference sequence). V was pared by 4 bases and J by 4 bases, with 3 bases of the junction left unmatched. CDR3 length: 14 residues. This chain's CDR3 is CATSTTSVYNEQFF. DNA of the CDR3: TGTGCCACCAGCACGACTAGCGTGTACAATGAGCAGTTCTTC.

This clonotype was counted many times. The chain carries TRBV20-1 and TRBJ1-5; 7 bases fit TRBD1. CDR3 size: 14 residues. Germline values: CDR1 DFQATT, CDR2 SNEGSKA (reference sequence). The J segment lost 9 bases and the V segment lost 1 base, leaving 9 bases of the junction unmatched. The DNA for the CDR3 is TGCAGTGCTAGAGGACAGGGCCATCCGGGGCCCCAGCATTTT. As protein: CSARGQGHPGPQHF.

The genes are TRBV10-3 and TRBJ1-4, with a weak D call TRBD1 (6 bases). CDR3 length: 14 residues. V was trimmed by 10 bases and J by 7 bases, leaving 19 bases between them. Germline loops: CDR1 ENHRY, CDR2 SYGVKD. The CDR3 DNA reads as TGTGCCAGCAGCACAGGGCCTGTCGGTGAAAAACTGTTTTTT. It specifies CASSTGPVGEKLFF.

The count of this clonotype is one. This likely comes from a read error, as the CDR3 has no conserved phenylalanine or tryptophan at its end. The rearrangement links TRBV19 to TRBJ1-2; D may be TRBD1 (5 bases). Per germline, CDR1 LNHDA and CDR2 SQIVND (reference sequence). The CDR3 has 15 amino acids. V was pared by 9 bases and J by 6 bases, with 23 bases between. CDR3 region: CASEGLAGRQNGYTL. The CDR3 coding sequence is TGTGCCAGCGAGGGACTAGCGGGAAGGCAGAATGGCTACACCCTC.

In this sample, this clonotype turned up many times. CDR3 sequence (DNA): TGTGCCAGTAGTTCGGGCGAGAAACAAGAGACCCAGTACTTC. Translated, it gives CASSSGEKQETQYF. The rearrangement links TRBV19 to TRBJ2-5; D is uncertain. Trimming cost V 5 bases and J 2 bases, with 12 bases left between them. The CDR3 consists of 14 residues. Germline CDR1 and CDR2: LNHDA and SQIVND (reference sequence).

This clonotype was seen many times. The chain recombines TRBV9 with TRBJ2-1; D might be TRBD2 (5 bases). V lost 0 bases, J lost 9 bases, and 16 bases lay in between. The germline CDR1 and CDR2 sequences are SGDLS and YYNGEE. This CDR3 comprises 15 residues. The CDR3 here is CASSVGISAAVEQFF. Here the CDR3 DNA reads TGTGCCAGCAGCGTAGGGATTAGCGCAGCTGTTGAGCAGTTCTTC.

This clonotype occurred many times. In nucleotides, the CDR3 is TGCAGTGCTAGAGACAAGGGGGGAGATGGCGGGGAGCTGTTTTTT. As protein: CSARDKGGDGGELFF. The rearrangement links TRBV20-1 to TRBJ2-2; D possibly uses TRBD1 or TRBD2 (6 bases each). The CDR3 loop spans 15 amino acids. The V gene's germline CDR1 is DFQATT and CDR2 SNEGSKA (reference sequence). The V gene lost 0 bases and the J gene lost 7 bases, with 15 bases spanning the gap.

This clonotype was detected ten times or more. The chain joins TRBV19 to TRBJ1-2, with unresolved D. CDR3 length: 13 amino acids. The germline V and J ends were trimmed by 1 base and 6 bases, with 9 bases remaining between them. Per germline, CDR1 LNHDA and CDR2 SQIVND (reference sequence). The CDR3 bases are TGTGCCAGTAGTATAGGAGGAACGCATGGCTACACCTTC. Protein product: CASSIGGTHGYTF.

Notes on this clonotype: A much larger clonotype is one base distant, so this may be a read error. The chain carries TRBV3-1 and TRBJ2-7, with D tentatively TRBD1 (6 bases). In germline, CDR1 is LGHDT, CDR2 YNNKEL (reference sequence). Trimming took off 4 bases at V and 6 bases at J, with 19 bases between the two ends. CDR3 length: 15 residues. The CDR3 region has the DNA TGTGCCAGCAGCCGAGGGAGTCTGCTCAGGGGCGAGCAGTACTTC. Protein product: CASSRGSLLRGEQYF.

The sample holds many counts of this clonotype. This CDR3 is CASSQGLAGGITGELFF. The CDR3 DNA reads TGCGCCAGCAGCCAAGGACTAGCGGGAGGTATCACCGGGGAGCTGTTTTTT. The chain joins TRBV4-3 to TRBJ2-2; 13 bases are shared with TRBD2. The junction had 3 bases not matched to a gene; V was cut back by 1 base and J by 4 bases. The CDR3 is made up of 17 amino acids. Germline loops: CDR1 LGHNA, CDR2 YSLEER.

This clonotype has just a few counts. The chain is built from TRBV30 and TRBJ2-5, with D possibly TRBD1 on 5 matching bases. The CDR3 length is 15 residues. With 4 bases removed from V and 4 bases from J, the gap between germline ends came to 19 bases. CDR1 GTSNPN and CDR2 SVGIG come from the germline V gene (reference sequence). The CDR3 nucleotides read TGTGCCTGGATTGGGGCAGGTTGGCAAAGAGAGACCCAGTACTTC. It encodes CAWIGAGWQRETQYF.

This clonotype was recorded many times. The rearrangement joins TRBV11-2 to TRBJ2-5; D is possibly TRBD2 (6 bases). Germline V gene sequence: CDR1 SGHAT, CDR2 FQNNGV. The CDR3 covers 12 residues. V lost 0 bases to trimming and J lost 13 bases, with 12 bases between them. The chain's CDR3 is CASSLDVTSPYF. In DNA form, the CDR3 reads TGTGCCAGCAGCTTAGATGTCACTAGCCCGTACTTC.

This sequence joins TRBV6-1 and TRBJ2-1; D is uncertain. V lost 6 bases and J lost 4, with 7 bases in between. The CDR3 extends over 12 amino acids. Germline lookup yields CDR1 MNHNS and CDR2 SASEGT. The CDR3 nucleotides are TGTGCCAGCAGCTATGGGTACAATGAGCAGTTCTTC. This sequence encodes CASSYGYNEQFF.

This clonotype came up a few times. The V call is TRBV27, the J call TRBJ2-5, with TRBD2 identical over 15 bases. This CDR3 is built from 16 residues. V trimming: 5 bases; J trimming: 4 bases; junction bases outside the gene matches: 5. Germline-derived CDR1 and CDR2 are MNHEY and SMNVEV (reference sequence). The CDR3 DNA reads as TGTGCCAGCAGTCGGGGACTAGCGGGAGGATCAGAGACCCAGTACTTC. This encodes CASSRGLAGGSETQYF.